Sequencing of this TCR beta chain was carried out in a study of tumor and adjacent non-tumor tissue in lung cancer. No cell sorting was done before RNA was extracted from the tissue. CDR3 length: 16 residues. Germline V gene lookup returns CDR1 DFQATT and CDR2 SNEGSKA (reference sequence). Three rounds of nested PCR, following a modified ARM-PCR protocol, produced the TCRbeta library. TCRdb redid the calling of the multiplex PCR reads with MiXCR, one entry per CDR3 protein. The sample carries 70,000 to 90,000 distinct CDR3 sequences, about three quarters recorded once. For this clonotype: Its ends do not fully match the called genes, so a read error is possible.

Input material: lung tumor tissue. The V call is TRBV20-1, the J call TRBJ2-3, with no clear D. The sequence derives from a woman aged 45 to 65 with non-small cell lung cancer. The CDR3 region is CSAREAGLSSTDTQYF. The CDR3 nucleotides read TGCAGTGCTAGAGAGGCAGGCCTATCATCCACAGATACGCAGTATTTC.